Below, 7 T cell receptor beta chains from the same sample are listed, as sequenced in a study of post-analysis software for immune sequencing data. The study, taken as a whole, reports: Patients showed TRBV5-6, TRBV5-1 and TRBV20-1 among five TRBV segments more frequent than in controls.

cDNA libraries for TCR beta contained unique molecular identifiers. A single record per CDR3 protein comes from TCRdb applying MiXCR to the PCR reads. The sample holds around 400,000 distinct CDR3 sequences, roughly 38% seen once. The antigens of these receptors remain unknown. Material for sequencing was blood. The receptors shown here come from a girl aged 2 to 9 with multiple sclerosis.

This clonotype came up a few times. V and J are TRBV7-2 and TRBJ2-7, with TRBD2 matching 8 bases. CDR3 length: 15 amino acids. Germline loops: CDR1 SGHTA, CDR2 FQGNSA. V shed 6 bases, J shed 0 bases, and the junction held 7 bases outside the gene matches. The CDR3 here is CASRRIAGSSYEQYF. CDR3 nucleotide sequence: TGTGCCAGCAGACGAATAGCGGGGAGCTCCTACGAGCAGTACTTC.

V usage is TRBV10-3 and J usage is TRBJ1-5; D might be TRBD1 (6 bases). CDR1 is ENHRY, CDR2 SYGVKD, per germline. This CDR3 is built from 13 residues. Trimming cost V 6 bases and J 5 bases, with 11 bases left between them. CDR3 DNA sequence: TGTGCCATCAGAGGGGGGCCGGATCAGCCCCAGCATTTT. This sequence encodes CAIRGGPDQPQHF.

This clonotype was seen a handful of times. The genes are TRBV7-2 and TRBJ2-3; D is perhaps TRBD2 (8 bases). V was shortened by 3 bases and J by 3 bases, with 16 bases between the two germline ends. The V gene's germline CDR1 is SGHTA and CDR2 FQGNSA. The CDR3 has 16 amino acids. CDR3 in DNA: TGTGCCAGCAGCTTTGACAGGGCTAGCGGGACAGATACGCAGTATTTT. Translated: CASSFDRASGTDTQYF.

The chain uses TRBV25-1 and TRBJ1-2; no firm D call. The germline gives CDR1 MGHDK, CDR2 SYGVNS. V was clipped by 4 bases and J by 2 bases, with 5 bases between them. This CDR3 spans 12 amino acids. As DNA, the CDR3 is TGTGCCAGCAGTGGAAACAACTATGGCTACACCTTC. This sequence encodes CASSGNNYGYTF.

This chain links TRBV7-2 with TRBJ2-7; TRBD2 agrees at 14 bases. The CDR3 totals 15 residues. Germline lookup yields CDR1 SGHTA and CDR2 FQGNSA. After removal of 5 bases from V and 6 bases from J, the junction contained 6 bases not matched to a gene. CDR3 in amino acids: CASSLAGLAGGEQYF. CDR3 in DNA: TGTGCCAGCAGCCTCGCCGGACTAGCGGGAGGCGAGCAGTACTTC.

This clonotype was seen repeatedly, ten times or more. The CDR3 sequence: CASSFDRGRYEQYF. CDR3 coding DNA: TGTGCCAGCAGTTTCGACAGGGGACGCTACGAGCAGTACTTC. The chain has TRBV12-3 or TRBV12-4 and TRBJ2-7, with TRBD1 identical over 8 bases. The CDR3 has 14 amino acids. V was clipped by 3 bases and J by 3 bases; unmatched bases: 4.

The chain has TRBV6-6 and TRBJ2-7; 7 nucleotides align to TRBD1. The CDR3 contains 14 residues. Trimming removed 6 bases from V and 3 bases from J; junction bases left unmatched: 8. Germline V gives CDR1 MNHNY, CDR2 SVGAGI (reference sequence). As DNA, the CDR3 is TGTGCCAGCAGCTCTCGGGGACAGAGCTACGAGCAGTACTTC. It yields the protein CASSSRGQSYEQYF.